One sample yielded the 6 T cell receptor beta chains listed below, sequenced in a study of blood T cell repertoires in COVID-19. TCRdb keeps only in-frame clones here, not all; method: immunoSEQ multiplex PCR. The sample lists nearly 350,000 clones, roughly 89% occurring once. The sequencing sample was made of peripheral blood. The receptors come from a woman under 30 who had recovered from COVID-19.

This clone was counted once. The rearrangement joins TRBV6-6 to TRBJ1-2, with 10 bases identical to TRBD1. V shed 5 bases, J shed 6 bases, and the junction held 6 bases outside the gene matches. Germline V gene sequence: CDR1 MNHNY, CDR2 SVGAGI (reference sequence). The CDR3 loop spans 14 amino acids. The CDR3 region has the DNA TGTGCCAGCAGTCCGACAGGGGGCGTCGATGGCTACACCTTC. It specifies CASSPTGGVDGYTF.

The V call is TRBV6-5, the J call TRBJ1-3; no clear D gene. The germline V gene has CDR1 MNHEY and CDR2 SVGAGI. This CDR3 region has 13 residues. Trimming removed 6 bases at V and 4 bases at J, with 10 bases between. In DNA form, the CDR3 reads TGTGCCAGCAGGGGCAGGTTGGGAAACACCATATATTTT. This encodes CASRGRLGNTIYF.

The chain combines TRBV7-2 with TRBJ2-5, with 8 bases identical to TRBD2. Trimming at V came to 5 bases and at J to 1 base, leaving 9 bases not matched to a gene. Germline values: CDR1 SGHTA, CDR2 FQGNSA. The CDR3 has 16 residues. This CDR3 reads CASSPRERELQETQYF. The CDR3 DNA reads as TGTGCCAGCAGCCCCCGGGAGCGGGAGCTCCAAGAGACCCAGTACTTC.

The chain employs TRBV11-3 and TRBJ2-2, with TRBD2 as a possible D gene (6 bases). Trimming took off 2 bases at V and 5 bases at J, with 12 bases between the two ends. The germline V gene has CDR1 SGHNT and CDR2 YENEEA. CDR3 size: 15 residues. CDR3 sequence reads: CASSLRASETGELFF. The DNA of the CDR3 is TGTGCCAGCAGCTTACGAGCTAGCGAAACCGGGGAGCTGTTTTTT.

This clone was found once. The chain links TRBV7-9 to TRBJ1-2, with D uncertain. Between the trimmed V and J ends, which lost 5 bases and 8 bases, there was a span of 12 bases. The CDR3 runs to 12 residues. Germline V CDR1 and CDR2: SEHNR, FQNEAQ (reference sequence). CDR3 DNA sequence: TGTGCCAGCAGCCCACCCCCCGAGGGCTACACCTTC. Protein product: CASSPPPEGYTF.

The chain carries TRBV7-8 and TRBJ2-1; 9 positions match TRBD2. This CDR3 region has 17 residues. CDR1 and CDR2 (germline): SGHVS, FQNEAQ. V lost 6 bases and J lost 6; bases outside the gene matches: 15. The CDR3, as DNA: TGTGCCAGCAGTCTTGAGATTAGCGGGAGCTTCTTCAATGAGCAGTTCTTC. The encoded protein is CASSLEISGSFFNEQFF.